The 13 T cell receptor beta chains below all came from one sample that was sequenced in a study of cytomegalovirus exposure and HLA in healthy donors. Primers: 60 Vbeta forward and 13 Jbeta reverse. The repertoire was sequenced with immunoSEQ multiplex PCR; TCRdb's copy has only in-frame clones and lacks some. This sample has 200,000 to 300,000 clones, with 81% found just once. The specimen sequenced was PBMCs. The source of these receptors is a woman aged 60-75 years in good health and CMV-seropositive.

In DNA form, the CDR3 reads TGTGCCAGCGGGCTTTATGGCCCTAACTATGGCTACACCTTC. It yields the protein CASGLYGPNYGYTF. The chain has TRBV6-1 and TRBJ1-2; D not resolved. Trimming removed 8 bases at V and 0 bases at J, with 13 bases between. The V gene's germline CDR1 is MNHNS and CDR2 SASEGT. The length of the CDR3 is 14 residues.

The genes are TRBV5-1 and TRBJ2-2; 8 bases map to TRBD2. The CDR3 is 16 amino acids. Germline trimming cut 0 bases from V and 5 bases from J; bases unmatched to any gene: 6. Germline CDR1 is SGHRS and CDR2 is YFSETQ. The CDR3 protein is CASSLALAGYTGELFF. CDR3 DNA: TGCGCCAGCAGCTTGGCGCTAGCGGGCTATACCGGGGAGCTGTTTTTT.

The rearrangement uses TRBV27 and TRBJ2-7; possibly TRBD1 for D (6 bases). Trimming pared 6 bases from V and 0 bases from J, leaving 12 bases between. The length of the CDR3 is 14 residues. Germline V gives CDR1 MNHEY, CDR2 SMNVEV (reference sequence). This CDR3 reads CASRPGQSSYEQYF. The CDR3 DNA is TGTGCCAGCAGACCAGGACAGAGCTCCTACGAGCAGTACTTC.

The J gene is TRBJ2-7, the V gene TRBV28, with TRBD2 as a possible D gene (6 bases). CDR1 is MDHEN, CDR2 SYDVKM, per germline. Trimming removed 5 bases at V and 2 bases at J, with 10 bases between. This CDR3 is 13 amino acids long. As DNA, the CDR3 is TGTGCCAGCAGTCCCGGGGGAGCCTACGAGCAGTACTTC. Amino acid sequence: CASSPGGAYEQYF.

The chain has TRBV19 and TRBJ2-1; 7 positions match TRBD2. Per the germline V gene, CDR1 is LNHDA and CDR2 is SQIVND (reference sequence). V shed 4 bases, J shed 10 bases, and the junction held 10 bases outside the gene matches. CDR3 length equals 14 residues. The CDR3 DNA sequence: TGTGCCAGTAGTACCACCGGGACTATGTACGAGCAGTTCTTC. Amino acid sequence: CASSTTGTMYEQFF.

The chain joins TRBV2 to TRBJ2-2; 9 nucleotides agree with TRBD1. CDR1 is SNHLY, CDR2 FYNNEI, per germline. The trim removed 6 bases at V and 6 bases at J, leaving 2 bases unmatched. The CDR3 extends over 13 amino acids. CDR3: CASRQGASGELFF. The CDR3 nucleotides read TGTGCCAGCAGACAGGGGGCTTCCGGGGAGCTGTTTTTT.

This chain links TRBV25-1 with TRBJ2-1, with 10 bases that match TRBD2. The CDR3 contains 16 residues. CDR1 and CDR2 from the germline V gene are MGHDK and SYGVNS. With 1 base clipped from V and 10 bases from J, the junction kept 10 bases outside the gene matches. The CDR3 sequence is CASSESTAGGLREQFF. CDR3 DNA: TGTGCCAGCAGTGAATCAACAGCGGGAGGGTTACGCGAGCAGTTCTTC.

V and J are TRBV30 and TRBJ1-3; no firm D call. The V gene's germline CDR1 is GTSNPN and CDR2 SVGIG (reference sequence). Trimming shortened V by 0 bases and J by 4 bases, and 13 bases separated the two germline ends. The CDR3 length is 15 residues. The CDR3 coding sequence is TGTGCCTGGAGTGTACTCGGCGGCGTCGGAAACACCATATATTTT. This codes for CAWSVLGGVGNTIYF.

The chain links TRBV4-2 to TRBJ2-1, with D tentatively TRBD2 (5 bases). Trimming pared 1 base from V and 8 bases from J, leaving 27 bases between. The CDR3 sequence is 19 residues long. Germline V gives CDR1 LGHNA, CDR2 YNFKEQ. This CDR3 reads CASSQGSALAARSSHEQFF. The CDR3 coding sequence is TGTGCCAGCAGCCAAGGTTCGGCGTTAGCAGCTCGGTCTAGCCATGAGCAGTTCTTC.

The chain employs TRBV5-1 and TRBJ2-2, with 10 nucleotides matching TRBD2. CDR1 is SGHRS, CDR2 YFSETQ, per germline. The CDR3 is 17 amino acids. The V segment lost 2 bases and the J segment 4 bases; nucleotides outside the gene matches: 8. The CDR3 DNA follows: TGCGCCAGCAGCTTATTGTCTAGCGGGAGAGCCACCGGGGAGCTGTTTTTT. Translating it yields CASSLLSSGRATGELFF.

V gene TRBV5-6 combines with J gene TRBJ2-1; TRBD2 agrees at 7 bases. In germline, CDR1 is SGHDT, CDR2 YYEEEE. The CDR3 consists of 16 residues. With V trimmed by 5 bases and J by 7 bases, 15 bases remained unmatched. CDR3 bases: TGTGCCAGCAGTCCCGGACCTGGCGGGAGTAAGAATGAGCAGTTCTTC. Translated: CASSPGPGGSKNEQFF.

The chain links TRBV28 to TRBJ2-7; 7 bases are a match to TRBD1. The CDR3 runs 15 residues. Trimming removed 6 bases from V and 5 bases from J; junction bases left unmatched: 13. Germline CDR1 and CDR2: MDHEN and SYDVKM. CDR3 in amino acids: CASSNRGIVRNEQYF. CDR3 nucleotides: TGTGCCAGCAGCAACAGGGGAATTGTTAGGAACGAGCAGTACTTC.

This clone was found a few times. The V gene is TRBV18, the J gene TRBJ2-4, with a tentative D call TRBD2 (6 bases). The germline CDR1 and CDR2 sequences are KGHSH and LQKENI. V dropped 2 bases and J dropped 8 bases, with 10 bases sitting between them. The CDR3 covers 13 residues. This CDR3 is CASSPGTSDIQYF. The CDR3 coding sequence is TGTGCCAGCTCACCAGGGACTTCGGACATTCAGTACTTC.